Given below is one T cell receptor (beta chain) in context. The antigen is unknown. Deletions cut 4 bases from V and 5 bases from J, with 14 bases between. This CDR3 has 14 residues. Germline V gives CDR1 SGHRS, CDR2 YFSETQ. This record belongs to a study of a mutant IDH1 vaccine in newly diagnosed glioma. Turning to the study itself: Either 4-6 weeks after radiotherapy alone or alongside temozolomide, vaccination was begun.

Generated by immunoSEQ multiplex PCR, the TCRdb table keeps only in-frame clones and is missing some. The sample shows around 56,000 clones, roughly 82% of them seen only once. Study results and limitations: Immune responses arising from the vaccine appeared in about 94% of patients. Whatever changes occurred in top peripheral T cell clonotypes seemed unrelated to pseudoprogression.

Time point in this sample: week 5, during vaccination. Every single dose of the vaccine, 300 ug of mutant IDH1 20-mer peptide, came with topical imiquimod. The starting material was PBMCs, obtained from a glioma patient whose treatment included an IDH1 peptide vaccine. This chain joins TRBV5-1 and TRBJ2-3; either TRBD1 or TRBD2 may fit D (5 bases each). The TCR was taken from a young woman with glioma. Some clones in this sample may be carry-over from other donors' samples. The DNA for the CDR3 is TGCGCCAGCAGCGAGACGGTTGGGGGAGATACGCAGTATTTT. Translation gives CASSETVGGDTQYF.